This record looks at one T cell receptor (beta chain) sequence and its context. These data are taken from a study of blood T cell repertoires in COVID-19. Across the study: The study drew acute and convalescent COVID-19 samples from the United States, Italy and Spain. Sample material is recorded as cDNA or gDNA derived from T cells, B-cell-depleted T cells, or PBMCs.

Under the authors' procedure: Estimates of nucleated cell counts were drawn from the amplification of reference gene primers. Profiled with immunoSEQ multiplex PCR; TCRdb holds only in-frame clones, not every one. D and trimming were read from the DNA, whereas the V and J calls and clone size are those reported in that table. The data hold around 300,000 clones, with approximately 86% observed a single time. The CDR3 runs 17 residues. Germline V lookup: CDR1 SGHAT, CDR2 FQNNGV. V was clipped by 5 bases and J by 0 bases; unmatched bases: 6. Material for sequencing was peripheral blood. The origin of this receptor is a woman aged 25 to 39 who had recovered from COVID-19. This chain connects TRBV11-2 to TRBJ2-4; 11 bases fit TRBD2. The CDR3, as DNA: TGTGCCAGCAGCCCCGGACTAGCGGGCCAAGCCAAAAACATTCAGTACTTC. Its translation is CASSPGLAGQAKNIQYF.